The clone carrying this T cell receptor (beta chain) was recorded a few times. TCRdb keeps only in-frame clones here, not all; method: immunoSEQ multiplex PCR. This table has about 440,000 clones, roughly 91% appearing once. This sample is drawn from a study of Ad26.COV2.S vaccination and SARS-CoV-2 variants. V gave up 3 bases and J gave up 7 bases; unmatched junction bases: 2. The CDR3 covers 13 residues. Germline V CDR1 and CDR2: SGHDN, FVKESK. Treatment specified: about 20 received Ad26.COV2.S at low or high dose, single or two shots; five or six received placebo; per-sample allocation not given. Collection of the samples took place on day 63 after the first injection of vaccine or placebo.

The TCR was taken from a person aged 18-65 years who received the Ad26.COV2.S COVID-19 vaccine or a placebo. This sample comprised peripheral blood, obtained in a trial of Ad26.COV2.S vaccine versus placebo. The chain is built from TRBV14 and TRBJ2-1, with 8 bases fitting TRBD2. The CDR3 coding sequence is TGTGCCAGCAGCCACGCTAGCGGGAATGAGCAGTTCTTC. It specifies CASSHASGNEQFF.